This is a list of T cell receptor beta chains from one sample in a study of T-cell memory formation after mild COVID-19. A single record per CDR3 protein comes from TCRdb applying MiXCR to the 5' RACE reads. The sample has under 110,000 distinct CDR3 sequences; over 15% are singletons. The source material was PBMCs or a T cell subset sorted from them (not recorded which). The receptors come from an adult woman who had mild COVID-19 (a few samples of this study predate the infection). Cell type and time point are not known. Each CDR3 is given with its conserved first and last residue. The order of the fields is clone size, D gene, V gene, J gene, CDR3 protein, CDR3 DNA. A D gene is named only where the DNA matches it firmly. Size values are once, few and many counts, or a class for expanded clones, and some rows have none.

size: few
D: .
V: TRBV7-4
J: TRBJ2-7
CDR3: CASSPGHF
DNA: TGTGCCAGCAGCCCGGGGCACTTC

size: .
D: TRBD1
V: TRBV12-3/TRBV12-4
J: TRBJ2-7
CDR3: CASSTTLTGSYEQYF
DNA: TGTGCCAGCAGTACTACCCTGACAGGGTCGTACGAGCAGTACTTC

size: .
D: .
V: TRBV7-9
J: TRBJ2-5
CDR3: CASSDAAPQETQYF
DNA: TGTGCCAGCAGCGACGCGGCACCTCAAGAGACCCAGTACTTC

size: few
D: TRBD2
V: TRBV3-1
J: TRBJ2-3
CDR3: CASSQDREGHDTQYF
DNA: TGTGCCAGCAGCCAAGATCGGGAGGGCCATGATACGCAGTATTTT

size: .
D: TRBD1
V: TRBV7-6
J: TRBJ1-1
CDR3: CASSLAATGGSEAFF
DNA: TGTGCCAGCAGCTTAGCGGCCACAGGGGGTTCGGAAGCTTTCTTT

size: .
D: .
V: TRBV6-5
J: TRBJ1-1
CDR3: CASSYSAGSGTEAFF
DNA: TGTGCCAGCAGTTACTCCGCAGGGAGTGGCACTGAAGCTTTCTTT

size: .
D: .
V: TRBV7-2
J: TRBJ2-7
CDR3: CASSPSWGWGPCEQYF
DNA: TGTGCCAGCAGCCCTTCTTGGGGCTGGGGTCCGTGCGAGCAGTACTTC

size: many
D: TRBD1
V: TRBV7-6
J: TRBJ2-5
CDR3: CASSFFARTGVETQYF
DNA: TGTGCCAGCAGCTTTTTCGCCCGGACAGGGGTAGAGACCCAGTACTTC

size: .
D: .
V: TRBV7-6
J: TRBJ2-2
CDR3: CASKAPEGPSTGELFF
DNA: TGTGCCAGCAAGGCTCCAGAAGGGCCGAGCACCGGGGAGCTGTTTTTT

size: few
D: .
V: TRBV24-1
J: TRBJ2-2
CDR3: CATRDRPGELFF
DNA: TGTGCCACCCGGGACCGCCCAGGGGAGCTGTTTTTT

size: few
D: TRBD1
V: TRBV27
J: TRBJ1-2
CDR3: CASSPTGMIYGYTF
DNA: TGTGCCAGCAGTCCGACAGGGATGATCTATGGCTACACCTTC

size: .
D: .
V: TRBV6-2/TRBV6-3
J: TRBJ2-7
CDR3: CASSKVYEQYF
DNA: TGTGCCAGCAGTAAAGTCTACGAGCAGTACTTC

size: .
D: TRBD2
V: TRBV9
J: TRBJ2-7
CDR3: CASSVGGLPSYEQYF
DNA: TGTGCCAGCAGCGTAGGGGGACTACCCTCCTACGAGCAGTACTTC

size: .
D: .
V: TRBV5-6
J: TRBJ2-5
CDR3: CASSLQTETQYF
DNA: TGTGCCAGCAGCTTACAAACAGAGACCCAGTACTTC

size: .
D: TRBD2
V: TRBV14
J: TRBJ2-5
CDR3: CASSQGSLAVQETQYF
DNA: TGTGCCAGCAGCCAGGGTTCACTAGCGGTTCAAGAGACCCAGTACTTC

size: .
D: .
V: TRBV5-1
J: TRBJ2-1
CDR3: CASTEVRSSYNEQFF
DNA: TGCGCCAGCACGGAGGTTAGGAGCTCCTACAATGAGCAGTTCTTC

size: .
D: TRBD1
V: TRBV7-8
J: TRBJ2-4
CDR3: CASSLALGGGRLKNIQYF
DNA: TGTGCCAGCAGCTTAGCGTTAGGGGGCGGACGGCTAAAAAACATTCAGTACTTC

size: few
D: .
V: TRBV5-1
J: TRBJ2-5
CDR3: CASRWEGNSETQYF
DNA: TGCGCCAGCAGGTGGGAAGGAAATTCGGAGACCCAGTACTTC